In its sample, the clone carrying this T cell receptor (beta chain) was seen many times. Its antigen is unidentified. CDR1 and CDR2 from the germline V gene are LNHDA and SQIVND (reference sequence). This CDR3 is 14 amino acids long. V was cut by 1 base and J by 2 bases, with 7 bases left in between. The sample comes from a study of early T cells in non-severe SARS-CoV-2 infection. Study-wide context: Bulk RNA from unsorted whole blood was sequenced; chains were unpaired.

Study-level results: Lookups in VDJdb leaned toward anti-spike CD8 responses and missed private and CD4 specificities.

Unique molecular identifiers were affixed to single, distinct cDNA molecules. TCRdb itself ran the 5' RACE reads through MiXCR, one entry per CDR3 protein. There are fewer than 50,000 distinct CDR3 sequences in the sample; 6% to 8.5% occur only once, and 6.5% to 8.5% lies in the top ten. This sequence originates from an adult who was a healthcare worker with PCR-confirmed SARS-CoV-2 infection or an uninfected control (not recorded which). The V gene is TRBV19, the J gene TRBJ2-3; D gene uncertain. The sample comprised whole blood. The CDR3 DNA reads as TGTGCCAGTAGTATAGTCAGTTACACAGATACGCAGTATTTT. It is translated as CASSIVSYTDTQYF.